This TCR beta chain was retrieved from a study of T-cell memory formation after mild COVID-19 (TCRdb year 2021). As for the study more broadly: Most TCR sequence clusters were specific to one of the two donors. Two young, previously healthy adult volunteers, one female and one male, were included in the cohort. In a couple of donors, T-cell clones that expanded and contracted after mild COVID-19 were tracked by sequencing TCRalpha and TCRbeta repertoires over time. Results and caveats for the whole study, not just this receptor: Contracting CD4+ clones turned up mainly in the CM and EM memory subsets, whereas EMRA was where CD8+ clones were enriched. The detection of some responding clones in pre-infection memory suggests that pre-existing cross-reactive memory T cells joined the SARS-CoV-2 response. Only two mild cases were covered by the study, and larger cohorts that include severe cases with pre-infection samples were considered necessary. Whether the second-wave clones peaking on day 37 were SARS-CoV-2 specific was not confirmed. Clones that contracted from day 15 to 85 showed balanced CD4/CD8 phenotypes, whereas a second wave of clones that expanded from day 15 to 37 leaned towards CD4+.

A distance of 11 bases separates the germline ends of V and J, which lose 1 base and 3 bases respectively. The CDR3 holds 16 amino acids from the cysteine to the phenylalanine. Only CDR3 DNA remains: 48 bases, in frame from the first base. CDR1 KGHDR and CDR2 SFDVKD are derived from the germline V gene. Ficoll-Paque density gradient centrifugation was used to isolate PBMCs. In the case of this clonotype: It has no known antigen specificity. No much larger clone exists at a distance of one base, and base qualities are not known.

TCRdb names Illumina NovaSeq 6000 as the instrument used. TCRalpha and TCRbeta cDNA libraries were built by 5'RACE with constant-segment primers, adding sample barcodes and unique molecular identifiers. RNA was extracted from every sample with Trizol reagent. Library amplification was performed in two PCR steps, and a second sample barcode and Illumina TruSeq adapters were introduced in the second step. Libraries were sequenced on an Illumina NovaSeq with 2 x 150 bp paired-end reads. The study's own analysis went as follows. Demultiplexing of reads and collapsing into UMI-guided consensus sequences were performed with migec v1.2.7. Using mixcr v2.1.11, the UMI consensuses were aligned to TRA and TRB V and J templates and assembled into clonotypes. Expanded or contracted clonotypes were those called significant by both edgeR and NoisET, with noise models trained on biological replicates. For edgeR calls, the thresholds were a false discovery rate-adjusted p below 0.01 and a log2 fold-change of 1. As an exploratory analysis of dynamics, PCA with hierarchical clustering was applied to max-normalized trajectories of the 1000 most abundant clonotypes. The CD4 or CD8 phenotype of responding clones was assigned using the separately sequenced CD4+ and CD8+ repertoires. The public sequencing data were trimmed at Q25 with fastp and processed into clonotypes with MiXCR by TCRdb, which kept only in-frame beta chains. Duplicate CDR3 protein sequences are folded into a single record with the most common DNA and genes. TCRdb's processing, not the authors', yielded these V and J calls. This sample comprises 430,000 or so distinct CDR3 sequences, approximately 23% of them detected only once. Of the sample, under 15% falls within the top ten clones.

Sequencing was done on a sample of PBMCs or a T cell subset sorted from them (not recorded which). This clonotype originated in an adult woman who had mild COVID-19 (a few samples of this study predate the infection). The sample titles of this study are shuffled in the database, so cell type and time point are left out; the donor was told from shared clones. The V and J segments used are TRBV24-1 and TRBJ2-2; the D gene is perhaps TRBD2, from 6 matching bases. The CDR3 region: CATSDLAGRYTGELFF. The bases are TGTGCCACCAGTGATTTAGCGGGCCGGTACACCGGGGAGCTGTTTTTT.